This TCR beta chain was profiled in a study of beta chain features in type 1 diabetes. Broader study findings: HLA influence on TCRB rearrangement stayed unresolved here.

The germline V gene encodes CDR1 SGDLS and CDR2 YYNGEE. Trimming pared 4 bases from V and 4 bases from J, leaving 14 bases between. The CDR3 length is 15 residues. Concerning this clone itself: The antigen is undetermined.

Reverse transcription of all isolated RNA meant that expressed TCRB transcripts were sequenced. Some clones are missing from TCRdb's copy, which holds only in-frame ones; the method was immunoSEQ multiplex PCR. Found here are roughly 240,000 clones, under 70% of them singletons; the top ten hold about 0.051%. The sequencing input was naive CD4+ T cells from blood. This clonotype was obtained from a man between 25 and 39 years old in good health. The rearrangement joins TRBV9 to TRBJ2-2; D is perhaps TRBD1 (6 bases). The CDR3 protein is CASSPLQGGTGELFF. In nucleotides, the CDR3 is TGTGCCAGCAGCCCCCTCCAAGGGGGCACCGGGGAGCTGTTTTTT.